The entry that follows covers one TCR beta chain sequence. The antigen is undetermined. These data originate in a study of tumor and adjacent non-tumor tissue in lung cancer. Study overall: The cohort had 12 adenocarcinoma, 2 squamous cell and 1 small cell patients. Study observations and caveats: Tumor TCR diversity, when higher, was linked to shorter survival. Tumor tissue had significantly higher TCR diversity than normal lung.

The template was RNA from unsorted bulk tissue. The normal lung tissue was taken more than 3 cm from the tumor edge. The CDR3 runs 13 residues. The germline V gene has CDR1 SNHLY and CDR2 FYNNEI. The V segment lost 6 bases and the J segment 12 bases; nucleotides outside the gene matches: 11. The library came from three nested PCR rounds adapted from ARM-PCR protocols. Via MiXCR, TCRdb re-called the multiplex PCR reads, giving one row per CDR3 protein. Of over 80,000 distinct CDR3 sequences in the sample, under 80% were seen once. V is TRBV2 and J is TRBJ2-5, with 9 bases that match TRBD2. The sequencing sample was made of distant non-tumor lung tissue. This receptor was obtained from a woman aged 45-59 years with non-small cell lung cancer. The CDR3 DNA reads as TGTGCCAGCAGCCCCGGGACTAGCACACCGGAGTACTTC. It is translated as CASSPGTSTPEYF.